The source of this T cell receptor beta chain is a study of blood T cell repertoires in COVID-19. Germline V lookup: CDR1 SEHNR, CDR2 FQNEAQ (reference sequence). The CDR3 is 15 amino acids. Trimming cost V 1 base and J 0 bases; bases outside gene matches: 0. Sequenced by immunoSEQ multiplex PCR; TCRdb stores in-frame clones only, minus some. This table has 100,000 to 150,000 clones, approximately 81% appearing once. The J gene is TRBJ1-5, the V gene TRBV7-9; TRBD1 matches at 7 bases. This TCR was sampled from a man between 60 and 75 years old with acute or convalescent COVID-19. Sequencing was carried out using peripheral blood. The CDR3, as DNA: TGTGCCAGCAGCTTAGGGGACAGTAGCAATCAGCCCCAGCATTTT. This sequence encodes CASSLGDSSNQPQHF.